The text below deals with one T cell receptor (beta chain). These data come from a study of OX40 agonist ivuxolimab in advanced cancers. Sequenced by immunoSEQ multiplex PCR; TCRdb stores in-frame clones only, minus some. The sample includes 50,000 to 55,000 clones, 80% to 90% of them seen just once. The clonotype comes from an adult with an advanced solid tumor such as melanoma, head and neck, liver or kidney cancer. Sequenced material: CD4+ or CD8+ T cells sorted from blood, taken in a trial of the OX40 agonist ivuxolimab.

The CDR3 loop is CASSLTAGGDTIYF. CDR3 coding DNA: TGTGCCAGCAGCTTAACCGCCGGGGGGGACACCATATATTTT. V gene TRBV7-2 combines with J gene TRBJ1-3, with D maybe TRBD1 (5 bases). Trimming removed 2 bases from V and 8 bases from J, with 13 bases in between. Germline V CDR1 and CDR2: SGHTA, FQGNSA. There are 14 residues in the CDR3. Looking up the rest from reference TRBV7-2 and TRBJ1-3 gives the full variable domain: GAGVSQSPSNKVTEKGKDVELRCDPISGHTALYWYRQSLGQGLEFLIYFQGNSAPDKSGLPSDRFSAERTGGSVSTLTIQRTQQEDSAVYLCASSLTAGGDTIYFGEGSWLTVV.